The clone carrying this TCR beta chain came up many times. Its antigen is as yet unknown. Read sequence stops 3 residues before the CDR3 end, and the germline J gene provides the missing end. Germline-derived CDR1 and CDR2 are SGHTA and FQGNSA. Losses at the gene ends were 5 bases for V and 7 bases for J; bases not matched to a gene: 7. The CDR3 runs 13 residues. These data originate in a study of T cell clonality in common variable immunodeficiency. Study-level results: Fewer TCRbeta clones were shared among CVID subjects than controls. The cause of increased CVID clonality remains unclear without subpopulation sequencing.

Sequenced by immunoSEQ multiplex PCR; TCRdb stores in-frame clones only, minus some. The counts give about 52,000 clones, none of them seen only once; under 6.5% is held by the top ten. The specimen sequenced was peripheral blood mononuclear cells. The rearrangement links TRBV7-2 to TRBJ1-2; 7 bases are a match to TRBD1. This clonotype was obtained from a person aged 18 to 69 in good health. The CDR3 sequence is CASSQGETGGYTF. The DNA read from the CDR3 is TGTGCCAGCAGCCAGGGGGAGACTGGTGGC.